These 26 T cell receptor beta chains were sequenced from one sample in a study of a mutant IDH1 vaccine in newly diagnosed glioma (dated by TCRdb to the early 2020s). The method behind the library was the immunoSEQ multiplex PCR assay. Here the immuneACCESS table is served through TCRdb, limited to in-frame sequences with V and J called. Missing clones are a known gap in these copies; in checked studies unresolved V genes cover under half, and the rest lacks a known reason. For this sample the table gives around 37,000 clones, of which roughly 92% were detected only once. Over 15% of the sample comes from the top ten. Per the publication, the time point label means: baseline, week 1 (first vaccination visit). The intended sense of this specimen's treatment or condition label: pre-vaccination baseline after standard-of-care therapy. This sample comprised PBMCs, obtained from a glioma patient treated with radiotherapy, temozolomide or both. The receptor source for this set is a young man with glioma.

The V call is TRBV7-3, the J call TRBJ2-1; D gene unclear. The germline V and J ends were trimmed by 2 bases and 0 bases, with 14 bases remaining between them. CDR3 length: 17 residues. CDR1 and CDR2 from the germline V gene are SGHTA and FQGTGA. The CDR3 protein is CASSLGIAQSSYNEQFF. The CDR3 DNA is TGTGCCAGCAGCTTAGGGATAGCCCAGAGCTCCTACAATGAGCAGTTCTTC.

This chain uses TRBV18 with TRBJ2-1, with 13 positions matching TRBD2. V lost 5 bases to trimming and J lost 0 bases; unmatched junction nucleotides: 4. Germline V gene lookup returns CDR1 KGHSH and CDR2 LQKENI. The CDR3 sequence is 17 residues long. CDR3 region: CASSTTSGGGSYNEQFF. CDR3 nucleotides: TGTGCCAGCTCAACCACTAGCGGGGGGGGCTCCTACAATGAGCAGTTCTTC.

The count of this clone is one. The rearrangement uses TRBV10-3 and TRBJ1-1; tentative D call: TRBD1 (6 bases). The V gene lost 2 bases and the J gene lost 4 bases, with 20 bases spanning the gap. CDR3 length equals 17 residues. Germline CDR1 ENHRY, CDR2 SYGVKD. CDR3 in amino acids: CAISEQPFGGQGTEAFF. CDR3 in DNA: TGTGCCATCAGTGAGCAACCTTTCGGGGGGCAGGGCACTGAAGCTTTCTTT.

The chain recombines TRBV5-6 with TRBJ1-2; D may be TRBD1 (5 bases). Germline V gene lookup returns CDR1 SGHDT and CDR2 YYEEEE. The V gene lost 0 bases and the J gene lost 6 bases, with 12 bases spanning the gap. The CDR3 is 14 amino acids. The CDR3: CASSLAAGVDGYTF. CDR3 in DNA: TGTGCCAGCAGCTTGGCCGCGGGGGTCGATGGCTACACCTTC. Looking up the rest from reference TRBV5-6 and TRBJ1-2 gives the full variable domain: DAGVTQSPTHLIKTRGQQVTLRCSPKSGHDTVSWYQQALGQGPQFIFQYYEEEERQRGNFPDRFSGHQFPNYSSELNVNALLLGDSALYLCASSLAAGVDGYTFGSGTRLTVV.

This clone has a handful of counts. This chain connects TRBV18 to TRBJ1-1, with D uncertain. Germline V gene data show CDR1 as KGHSH and CDR2 as LQKENI. Trimming left V 4 bases short and J 1 base short, with 10 bases between. The length of the CDR3 is 14 residues. The CDR3 is CASSRGLGNTEAFF. The DNA of the CDR3 is TGTGCCAGCTCACGGGGTTTAGGGAACACTGAAGCTTTCTTT.

The rearrangement links TRBV9 to TRBJ1-1; D might be TRBD1 (6 bases). V gave up 4 bases and J gave up 0 bases, with 10 bases separating them. Germline V lookup: CDR1 SGDLS, CDR2 YYNGEE. The CDR3 extends over 14 amino acids. CDR3 nucleotide sequence: TGTGCCAGCAGCTTGGACAGCATGAACACTGAAGCTTTCTTT. This encodes CASSLDSMNTEAFF.

The chain is built from TRBV4-2 and TRBJ2-1; TRBD1 agrees at 7 bases. Germline V gene sequence: CDR1 LGHNA, CDR2 YNFKEQ. V trimming: 0 bases; J trimming: 3 bases; junction bases outside the gene matches: 2. There are 15 residues in the CDR3. The CDR3 DNA is TGTGCCAGCAGCCAAGAGGGGACAGTCTACAATGAGCAGTTCTTC. It is translated as CASSQEGTVYNEQFF.

V and J are TRBV30 and TRBJ1-5; 11 bases agree with TRBD1. The length of the CDR3 is 16 residues. Germline loops: CDR1 GTSNPN, CDR2 SVGIG (reference sequence). V was clipped by 3 bases and J by 7 bases; unmatched bases: 11. The CDR3 nucleotides read TGTGCCTGGAGCTCGCCCGGGACAGGGGGGGCACAGCCCCAGCATTTT. The encoded protein is CAWSSPGTGGAQPQHF.

The chain employs TRBV7-8 and TRBJ2-7; TRBD2 aligns across 10 bases. The J segment lost 0 bases and the V segment lost 6 bases, leaving 8 bases of the junction unmatched. The CDR3 consists of 16 residues. Germline V gene lookup returns CDR1 SGHVS and CDR2 FQNEAQ. This CDR3 reads CASSPLGLAASYEQYF. The CDR3 DNA follows: TGTGCCAGCAGTCCTCTCGGACTAGCGGCCTCCTACGAGCAGTACTTC.

The chain joins TRBV7-2 to TRBJ2-7, with TRBD1 as a possible D gene (7 bases). The V end lost 6 bases, the J end lost 7 bases, and 16 bases lay between the germline ends. There are 13 residues in the CDR3. CDR1 is SGHTA, CDR2 FQGNSA, per germline. In nucleotides, the CDR3 is TGTGCCAGCAGGTATCAGGGGGGCATTGAGCAGTACTTC. It codes for CASRYQGGIEQYF.

In its sample, this clone was seen once. The chain couples TRBV29-1 to TRBJ1-2, with D hard to call. Trimming took off 6 bases at V and 4 bases at J, with 12 bases between the two ends. The CDR3 sequence is 12 residues long. Germline V CDR1 and CDR2: SQVTM, ANQGSEA. The CDR3 region is CSVEWASYGYTF. CDR3 sequence (DNA): TGCAGCGTCGAATGGGCTAGCTATGGCTACACCTTC. The whole variable domain, filled in from reference TRBV29-1 and TRBJ1-2, reads SAVISQKPSRDICQRGTSLTIQCQVDSQVTMMFWYRQQPGQSLTLIATANQGSEATYESGFVIDKFPISRPNLTFSTLTVSNMSPEDSSIYLCSVEWASYGYTFGSGTRLTVV.

The chain couples TRBV28 to TRBJ1-1; 8 nucleotides agree with TRBD1. The CDR3 is made up of 14 amino acids. The junction had 8 bases not matched to a gene; V was cut back by 5 bases and J by 6 bases. Germline assignment: CDR1 MDHEN and CDR2 SYDVKM. This CDR3 is CASSQDRVRAEAFF. CDR3 DNA: TGTGCCAGCAGTCAGGACAGGGTCCGGGCTGAAGCTTTCTTT.

The chain combines TRBV7-2 with TRBJ1-5, with 9 bases that match TRBD1. Germline CDR1 and CDR2: SGHTA and FQGNSA. The CDR3 covers 15 residues. J gave up 6 bases and V 4 bases, and 7 bases lay outside the gene matches. The CDR3 is CASSSRDRAGQPQHF. The CDR3 bases are TGTGCCAGCAGCTCCAGGGACAGGGCGGGTCAGCCCCAGCATTTT.

The rearrangement links TRBV18 to TRBJ1-1, with 7 bases fitting TRBD1. This CDR3 region has 15 residues. Germline V gives CDR1 KGHSH, CDR2 LQKENI. V shed 0 bases and J 3 bases; nucleotides not matched to a gene: 4. CDR3 nucleotide sequence: TGTGCCAGCTCACCACCTTCCGGGACAGACACTGAAGCTTTCTTT. This translates into CASSPPSGTDTEAFF.

The J gene is TRBJ2-3, the V gene TRBV7-6; 9 nucleotides agree with TRBD2. Germline V CDR1 and CDR2: SGHVS, FNYEAQ. The J segment lost 2 bases and the V segment lost 3 bases, leaving 12 bases of the junction unmatched. CDR3 length: 18 residues. The CDR3 DNA reads as TGTGCCAGCAGCTTCCATACGCCCGGACTAGCGCACACAGATACGCAGTATTTT. Translation: CASSFHTPGLAHTDTQYF.

The chain uses TRBV7-3 and TRBJ2-1; 10 nucleotides line up with TRBD2. Germline trimming cut 5 bases from V and 9 bases from J; bases unmatched to any gene: 13. This CDR3 is 16 amino acids long. CDR1 is SGHTA, CDR2 FQGTGA, per germline. CDR3 DNA sequence: TGTGCCAGCAGCAAACAAGCGGGAGGGCTAGACCGTGAGCAGTTCTTC. It translates to CASSKQAGGLDREQFF.

This clone appeared a single time. This specimen includes other DNA sequences encoding the same CDR3. V and J are TRBV6-4 and TRBJ2-2; D gene uncertain. Trimming shortened V by 0 bases and J by 4 bases, and 3 bases separated the two germline ends. In germline, CDR1 is MRHNA, CDR2 SNTAGT. The CDR3 runs to 13 residues. The CDR3 DNA reads as TGTGCCAGCAGTGACTCCCCCACCGGGGAGCTGTTTTTT. It codes for CASSDSPTGELFF.

The chain has TRBV4-3 and TRBJ2-7, with D perhaps TRBD2 (6 bases). V was cut by 1 base and J by 6 bases, with 10 bases left in between. The CDR3 runs 13 residues. Germline CDR1 LGHNA, CDR2 YSLEER. CDR3 coding DNA: TGCGCCAGCAGCCAAGTACGGGGGTCCGAGCAGTACTTC. Residues: CASSQVRGSEQYF.

V usage is TRBV27 and J usage is TRBJ2-5; no definite D call. Trimming took off 3 bases at V and 5 bases at J, with 10 bases between the two ends. In germline, CDR1 is MNHEY, CDR2 SMNVEV (reference sequence). The CDR3 has 13 residues. The DNA for the CDR3 is TGTGCCAGCAGTTTGCTCGATCGGGAGACCCAGTACTTC. Translation gives CASSLLDRETQYF.

The V and J genes are TRBV15 and TRBJ1-1, with TRBD1 as a possible D gene (5 bases). Trimming removed 0 bases from V and 7 bases from J, with 9 bases in between. Germline assignment: CDR1 LNHNV and CDR2 YYDKDF (reference sequence). This CDR3 is 13 amino acids long. CDR3: CATSRERGIEAFF. The CDR3 bases are TGTGCCACCAGCAGAGAGAGGGGAATTGAAGCTTTCTTT. Looking up the rest from reference TRBV15 and TRBJ1-1 gives the full variable domain: DAMVIQNPRYQVTQFGKPVTLSCSQTLNHNVMYWYQQKSSQAPKLLFHYYDKDFNNEADTPDNFQSRRPNTSFCFLDIRSPGLGDTAMYLCATSRERGIEAFFGQGTRLTVV.

The gene calls are TRBV7-2 and TRBJ1-6; D might be TRBD1 (5 bases). The germline V gene encodes CDR1 SGHTA and CDR2 FQGNSA. CDR3 length: 18 residues. V lost 4 bases, J lost 5 bases, and 21 bases lay in between. Written as DNA, the CDR3 is TGTGCCAGCAGCTCTGGGCCTGGCAGGGTAGAACATAATTCACCCCTCCACTTT. Translation: CASSSGPGRVEHNSPLHF.

This clone was recorded only once. The genes are TRBV10-2 and TRBJ2-2; D unresolved. Deletions cut 5 bases from V and 6 bases from J, with 19 bases between. Germline loops: CDR1 WSHSY, CDR2 SAAADI. This CDR3 spans 16 amino acids. As DNA, the CDR3 is TGCGCCAGCAGTCCATGGACGGGCTCTCGGGCCGGGGAGCTGTTTTTT. Amino acid sequence: CASSPWTGSRAGELFF.

The J gene is TRBJ1-1, the V gene TRBV27; D is possibly TRBD1 (6 bases). The germline V gene has CDR1 MNHEY and CDR2 SMNVEV (reference sequence). V shed 7 bases and J shed 1 base, with 16 bases lying between them. The CDR3 consists of 15 residues. The CDR3 here is CASTVKGGRNTEAFF. As DNA, the CDR3 is TGTGCCAGCACTGTGAAGGGGGGCCGGAACACTGAAGCTTTCTTT.

This clone was detected once. The chain employs TRBV5-5 and TRBJ2-2; TRBD2 aligns across 14 bases. V shed 2 bases and J 5 bases; nucleotides not matched to a gene: 8. Germline V lookup: CDR1 SGHKS, CDR2 YYEKEE (reference sequence). The CDR3 is 18 residues long. CDR3 sequence (DNA): TGTGCCAGCAGCTTAGTGACTAGCGGGAGGGCCAGGACCGGGGAGCTGTTTTTT. It yields the protein CASSLVTSGRARTGELFF.

This sequence joins TRBV7-9 and TRBJ2-4, with 7 bases matching TRBD1. V was clipped by 6 bases and J by 6 bases; unmatched bases: 8. Germline CDR1 SEHNR, CDR2 FQNEAQ (reference sequence). The CDR3 totals 14 residues. Written as DNA, the CDR3 is TGTGCCAGCAGTTCCGCAGGGACAGCAAACATTCAGTACTTC. As protein: CASSSAGTANIQYF.

The rearrangement links TRBV10-3 to TRBJ2-1, with D hard to call. The CDR3 length is 12 residues. Germline CDR1 is ENHRY and CDR2 is SYGVKD. The V and J ends lost 8 bases and 8 bases respectively, with 13 bases between them. In DNA form, the CDR3 reads TGTGCCATCCGCGACCAGCCCCATGAGCAGTTCTTC. As protein: CAIRDQPHEQFF.